A selection of T cell receptor beta chains follows, all from one sample in a study of cytomegalovirus exposure and HLA in healthy donors. Here immunoSEQ multiplex PCR was the method, and the copy in TCRdb shows in-frame clones only, minus some. The sample holds approximately 190,000 clones, 75% to 90% seen once. Source material: PBMCs. The receptors were sampled from a man in his forties or fifties in good health and CMV-seropositive. CDR3s leave out the opening cysteine and the closing phenylalanine or tryptophan. Fields, in order: clone size, V gene, CDR3 protein. Only part of the rows carry a size: once, few, many, or a class if the clone is expanded.

abundance: .; v_gene: TRBV27; CDR3aa: ASSSGTGGPYEQY
abundance: .; v_gene: TRBV6-5; CDR3aa: ASRPTGGREQY
abundance: few; v_gene: TRBV18; CDR3aa: ASSPDAGQSQDGT
abundance: once; v_gene: TRBV7-2; CDR3aa: ASSSTGNEQF
abundance: few; v_gene: TRBV7-2; CDR3aa: ASSVTTGTGELF
abundance: .; v_gene: TRBV30; CDR3aa: ACNRGQPNTEAF
abundance: .; v_gene: TRBV5-1; CDR3aa: ASSGSGANQETQY
abundance: .; v_gene: TRBV19; CDR3aa: ASRPDGGGTNYGYT
abundance: .; v_gene: TRBV7-3; CDR3aa: ASSATGDTQY
abundance: .; v_gene: TRBV27; CDR3aa: ASSPHGQGAGYT
abundance: .; v_gene: TRBV19; CDR3aa: ASSIDSPGLGRYEQF
abundance: .; v_gene: TRBV6-5; CDR3aa: ASSYMGGSQPQH
abundance: .; v_gene: TRBV9; CDR3aa: ASSVSQGYTGELF
abundance: .; v_gene: TRBV28; CDR3aa: ASSLRRDEQY
abundance: medium-sized; v_gene: TRBV7-8; CDR3aa: ASSLRQGPSETQY
abundance: .; v_gene: TRBV7-8; CDR3aa: ASSPGHSNTGELF
abundance: .; v_gene: TRBV19; CDR3aa: ASTGGIGAHIGELF
abundance: .; v_gene: TRBV7-6; CDR3aa: ASSSGGVGYT